This TCR beta chain stems from a study of T cell responses to AZD1222 COVID-19 vaccine. Study outcomes and limitations: All repertoire sampling was performed exclusively after the peak T cell response. Elevations in Spike-specific TCR breadth and depth followed administration of two AZD1222 doses. Along spike, vaccine-associated CD4 TCRs were found throughout, with dominance at 160-218 and 743-854.

Profiled with immunoSEQ multiplex PCR; TCRdb holds only in-frame clones, not every one. Among 150,000 or so clones, roughly 90% were seen once, and the ten largest hold more than 1.4%. With regard to this clone: Antigen unknown.

Sequenced here: peripheral blood, sampled on day 0 of AZD1222 vaccination. This sequence originates from an adult in good health.

This chain's CDR3 is CASSLQSGGAVDTQYF. The CDR3 coding sequence is TGTGCCAGCAGCTTACAGAGCGGGGGGGCCGTAGATACGCAGTATTTT. The chain combines TRBV7-2 with TRBJ2-3, with 10 bases lining up with TRBD2. The CDR3 extends over 16 amino acids. Germline CDR1 is SGHTA and CDR2 is FQGNSA. J gave up 5 bases and V 2 bases, and 7 bases lay outside the gene matches.